This T cell receptor (beta chain) was observed in a study of blood T cells in healthy people across ages. Findings of the study overall: Both higher diversity and more naive CD4+ cells marked long-lived donors when set against aged donors. The fall in TCR beta diversity per million T cells was roughly linear with age. With naive T cell percentage, TCR beta diversity showed a strong correlation.

Through a sample-barcoded 5' primer and a J-beta primer mix, a second PCR was run for about 7 to 12 cycles. A single record per CDR3 protein comes from TCRdb applying MiXCR to the 5' RACE reads. The sample includes around 990,000 distinct CDR3 sequences, around two fifths of them seen just once. Isolation yielded PBMCs, at least 6.5 million per sample, in every case. With respect to this clonotype: The antigen is unknown.

The sequence came from a young man in good health. The source material was blood.

The CDR3 nucleotides are TGTGCCAGCAAAAGAGAGGGAGGTGGGCAAGAGACCCAGTACTTC. It codes for CASKREGGGQETQYF. The chain joins TRBV27 to TRBJ2-5; tentative D call: TRBD2 (6 bases). Trimming removed 7 bases at V and 2 bases at J, with 17 bases between. The CDR3 extends over 15 amino acids. CDR1 and CDR2 (germline): MNHEY, SMNVEV (reference sequence).